This T cell receptor (beta chain) was identified during a study of CD8 T cells in ankylosing spondylitis (dated 2017 in TCRdb). A note on the overall study: To find TCR variants linked to disease, the study profiled T cell receptor beta repertoires in ankylosing spondylitis patients and healthy donors. Samples of peripheral blood were taken, and for ankylosing spondylitis patients, synovial fluid was collected as well. The full study cohort was made up of 20 to 25 ankylosing spondylitis patients and about a hundred healthy donors.

The sequencer was an Illumina HiSeq 2500. Quantitative 5'-RACE with molecular barcodes was used to prepare TCR beta libraries. In the authors' own workflow: Disease-linked TCR variants were identified with a new computational method built on a probabilistic model of VDJ rearrangement. TCRdb ran its own pipeline on the public reads, namely fastp trimming at Q25 and MiXCR clone calling, and kept in-frame beta chains. Under each unique CDR3 protein, matching rows form one entry showing the most common genes and DNA. TCRdb, rather than the study authors, made the V and J calls. Present in this sample are approximately 100,000 distinct CDR3 sequences, less than 25% of which were seen just once. Of the sample, 10% to 15% falls within the top ten clones. Synovial fluid samples and blood samples obtained from the same ankylosing spondylitis patients were matched. What the research found in general, with its limitations: Some motif variants had previously been reported in the synovial fluid and blood of reactive arthritis patients, which suggests shared mechanisms of disease initiation. The disease-linked clones were reported to be significantly enriched in matched synovial fluid samples from ankylosing spondylitis patients. Blood from ankylosing spondylitis patients appeared to be characterized by a TCR beta motif composed of several highly homologous amino acid variants. In peripheral blood, the disease-linked clones were found at relatively low frequencies and had a CD8+ phenotype.

The germline V gene gives CDR1 as MNHNS and CDR2 as SASEGT. The CDR3 runs 16 amino acids, cysteine and phenylalanine included. Only the CDR3 portion is preserved as DNA: 48 bases, with reading frame beginning at the first base. For this chain, trimming is 4 bases at the V end and 3 bases at the J end, and the number of junction bases without a gene match is 4. Note on this clonotype: Its cognate antigen has yet to be identified. No much larger clone is present one base from it, and per-base qualities are unavailable.

The chain was built from TRBV6-1 and TRBJ2-6, and TRBD1 aligns with 9 junction nucleotides. This TCR was recovered from a male donor with ankylosing spondylitis. Input material: synovial fluid, either unsorted or a sorted T cell fraction (not recorded which). CDR3 protein: CASSVTGGGGANVLTF. At the DNA level, the sequence is TGTGCCAGCAGTGTAACAGGGGGCGGTGGGGCCAACGTCCTGACTTTC.